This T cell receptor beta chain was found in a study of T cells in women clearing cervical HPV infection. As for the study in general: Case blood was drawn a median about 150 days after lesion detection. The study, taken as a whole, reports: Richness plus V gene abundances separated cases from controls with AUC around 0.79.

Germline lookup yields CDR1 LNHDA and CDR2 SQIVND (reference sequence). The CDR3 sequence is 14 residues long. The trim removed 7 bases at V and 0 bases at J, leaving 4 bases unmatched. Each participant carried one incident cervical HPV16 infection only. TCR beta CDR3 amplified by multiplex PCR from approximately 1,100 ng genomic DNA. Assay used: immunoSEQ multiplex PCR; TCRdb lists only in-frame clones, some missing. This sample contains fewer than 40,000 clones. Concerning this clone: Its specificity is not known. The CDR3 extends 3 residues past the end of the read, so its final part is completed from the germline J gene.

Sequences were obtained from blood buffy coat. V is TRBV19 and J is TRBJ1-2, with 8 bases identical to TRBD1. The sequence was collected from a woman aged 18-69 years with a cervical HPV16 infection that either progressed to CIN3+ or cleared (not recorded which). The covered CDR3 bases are TGTGCCAGTAATCTGGGACAGGCTAACTATGGC. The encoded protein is CASNLGQANYG. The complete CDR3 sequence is CASNLGQANYGYTF.